The entry that follows covers one T cell receptor (beta chain) sequence. The CDR3 is made up of 14 amino acids. Generated by immunoSEQ multiplex PCR, the TCRdb table keeps only in-frame clones and is missing some. Of 200,000 to 250,000 clones listed, 75% to 90% are singletons. The age range of participants was about 18 to 100 years, with residence in about two dozen US areas. Cohorts were based on clinical histories the participants reported. Contact with a PCR-confirmed or clinician-diagnosed COVID-19 case occurred within 2 weeks of entry. The sample originates from a study of blood T cell repertoires in COVID-19. Looking at the study overall: T cells, B-cell-depleted T cells, or PBMCs supplied cDNA or gDNA.

The specimen was PBMCs or T cells enriched from blood (not recorded which). J is TRBJ1-2 and V is TRBV21-1; TRBD1, the D gene given by the table, was not confirmed from the DNA. TRBV21-1 constitutes a pseudogene. The sequence derives from a woman in her 30s who had been exposed to COVID-19. The DNA for the CDR3 is TGTGCCAGCAGCGTGGACAGGGGATTATGGGGCTACACCTTC. Translated, it gives CASSVDRGLWGYTF.